This TCR beta chain was documented in a study of shared clonotypes between healthy human individuals. About the study: Three plates each covered CD4 naive and memory; CD8 naive two, CD8 memory one.

On this clone: Its target is not known. This specimen includes other DNA sequences encoding the same CDR3.

Positive CCR7 selection of CD45RO-negative cells yielded the naive CD8 cells, and terminally differentiated effector memory CD45RA+ cells were excluded. The CDR3 totals 14 residues. Germline V gene data show CDR1 as SGHAT and CDR2 as FQNNGV. V lost 3 bases and J lost 2, with 11 bases in between. The table came from immunoSEQ multiplex PCR; TCRdb's copy has only in-frame clones and leaves some out. The data contain about 2 million clones, about 95% of them singletons. Study-level results: On the whole, naive subsets had larger estimated richness than memory subsets had.

This clonotype was sampled from a man in his late teens or twenties in good health. The specimen sequenced was naive CD8+ T cells sorted from blood. V gene TRBV11-2 combines with J gene TRBJ2-7, with a possible D match to TRBD1 (5 bases). CDR3 nucleotide sequence: TGTGCCAGCAGCTTGGTCCAGGGCGCCTACGAGCAGTACTTC. Translated, it gives CASSLVQGAYEQYF.